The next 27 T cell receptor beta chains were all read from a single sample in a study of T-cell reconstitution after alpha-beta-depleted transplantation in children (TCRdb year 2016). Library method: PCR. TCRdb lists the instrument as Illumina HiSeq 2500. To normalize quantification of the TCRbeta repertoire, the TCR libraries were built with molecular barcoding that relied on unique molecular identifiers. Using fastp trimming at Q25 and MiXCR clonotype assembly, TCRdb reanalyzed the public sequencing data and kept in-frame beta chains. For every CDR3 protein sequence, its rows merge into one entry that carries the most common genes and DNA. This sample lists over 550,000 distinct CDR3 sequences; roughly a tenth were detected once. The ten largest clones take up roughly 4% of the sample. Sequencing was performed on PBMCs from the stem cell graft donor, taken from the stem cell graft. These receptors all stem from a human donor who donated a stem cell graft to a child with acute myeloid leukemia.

CDR3 region: CATSREGQNSPLHF. In nucleotides, the CDR3 is TGTGCCACCAGCAGAGAGGGACAGAATTCACCCCTCCACTTT. The genes are TRBV15 and TRBJ1-6; 7 bases fit TRBD1. V dropped 0 bases and J dropped 7; count of bases not matched to a gene: 0. This CDR3 comprises 14 residues. CDR1 and CDR2 (germline): LNHNV, YYDKDF (reference sequence).

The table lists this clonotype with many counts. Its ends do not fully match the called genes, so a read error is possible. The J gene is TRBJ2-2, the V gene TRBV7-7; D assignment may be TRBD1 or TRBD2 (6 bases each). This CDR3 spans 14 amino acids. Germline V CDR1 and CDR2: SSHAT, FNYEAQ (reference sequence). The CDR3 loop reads CASSSSGATGELFF. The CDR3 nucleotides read TGTGCTAGCAGCTCCTCGGGGGCGACCGGGGAGCTGTTTTTT.

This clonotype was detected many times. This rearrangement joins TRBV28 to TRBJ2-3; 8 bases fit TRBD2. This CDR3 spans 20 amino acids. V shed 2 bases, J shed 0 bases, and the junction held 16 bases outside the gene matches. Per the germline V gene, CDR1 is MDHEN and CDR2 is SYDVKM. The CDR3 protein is CASSLTTGSRRLASTDTQYF. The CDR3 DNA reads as TGTGCCAGCAGTTTAACGACGGGATCGAGGAGACTAGCGAGCACAGATACGCAGTATTTT.

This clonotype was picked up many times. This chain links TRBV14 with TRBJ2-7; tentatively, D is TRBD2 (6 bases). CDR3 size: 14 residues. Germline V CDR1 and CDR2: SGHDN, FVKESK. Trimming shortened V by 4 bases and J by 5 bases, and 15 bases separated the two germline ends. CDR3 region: CASSRGARGDEQYF. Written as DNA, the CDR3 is TGTGCCAGCAGCCGCGGGGCGAGAGGGGACGAGCAGTACTTC.

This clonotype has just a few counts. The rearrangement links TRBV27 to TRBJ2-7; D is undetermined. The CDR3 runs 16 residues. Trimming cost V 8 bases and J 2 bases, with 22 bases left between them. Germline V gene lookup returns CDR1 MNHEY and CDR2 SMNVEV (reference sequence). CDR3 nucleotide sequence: TGTGCCAGCGGCCCCCTTTTATGGCCCGAGCCCTACGAGCAGTACTTC. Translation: CASGPLLWPEPYEQYF.

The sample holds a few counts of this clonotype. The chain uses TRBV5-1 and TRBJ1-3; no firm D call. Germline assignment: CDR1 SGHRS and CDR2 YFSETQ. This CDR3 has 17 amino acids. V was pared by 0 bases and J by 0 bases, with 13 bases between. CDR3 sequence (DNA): TGCGCCAGCAGCTTGGGTCGGAGCCGTCTCTCTGGAAACACCATATATTTT. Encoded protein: CASSLGRSRLSGNTIYF. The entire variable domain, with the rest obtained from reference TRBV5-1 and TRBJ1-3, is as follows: KAGVTQTPRYLIKTRGQQVTLSCSPISGHRSVSWYQQTPGQGLQFLFEYFSETQRNKGNFPGRFSGRQFSNSRSEMNVSTLELGDSALYLCASSLGRSRLSGNTIYFGEGSWLTVV.

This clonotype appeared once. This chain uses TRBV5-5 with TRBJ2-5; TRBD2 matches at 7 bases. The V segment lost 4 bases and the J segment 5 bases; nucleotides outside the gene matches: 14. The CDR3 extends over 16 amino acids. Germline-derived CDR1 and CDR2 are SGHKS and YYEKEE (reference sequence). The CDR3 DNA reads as TGTGCCAGCAGCGGTTTTATTGAGCGGGACCCCGAGACCCAGTACTTC. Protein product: CASSGFIERDPETQYF.

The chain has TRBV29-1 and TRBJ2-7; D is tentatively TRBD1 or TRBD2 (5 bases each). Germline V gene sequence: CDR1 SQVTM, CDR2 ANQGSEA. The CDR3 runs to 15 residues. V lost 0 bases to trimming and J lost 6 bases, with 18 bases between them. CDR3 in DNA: TGCAGCGTTGAAGATCATGGGGCCGGGGCGGCCGAGCAGTACTTC. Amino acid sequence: CSVEDHGAGAAEQYF.

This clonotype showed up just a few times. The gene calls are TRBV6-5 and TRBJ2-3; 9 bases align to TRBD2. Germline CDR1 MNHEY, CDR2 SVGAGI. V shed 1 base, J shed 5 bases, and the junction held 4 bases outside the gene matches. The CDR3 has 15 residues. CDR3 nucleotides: TGTGCCAGCAGTTACTGGCGGGAGGGAGGAGATACGCAGTATTTT. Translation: CASSYWREGGDTQYF.

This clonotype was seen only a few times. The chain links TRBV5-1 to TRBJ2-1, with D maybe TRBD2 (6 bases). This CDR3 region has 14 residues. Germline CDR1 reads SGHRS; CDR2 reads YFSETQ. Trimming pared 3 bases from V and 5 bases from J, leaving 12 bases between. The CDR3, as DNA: TGCGCCAGCAGCTGGGACTCGCCACACAATGAGCAGTTCTTC. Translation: CASSWDSPHNEQFF. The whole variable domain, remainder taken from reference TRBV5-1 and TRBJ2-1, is KAGVTQTPRYLIKTRGQQVTLSCSPISGHRSVSWYQQTPGQGLQFLFEYFSETQRNKGNFPGRFSGRQFSNSRSEMNVSTLELGDSALYLCASSWDSPHNEQFFGPGTRLTVL.

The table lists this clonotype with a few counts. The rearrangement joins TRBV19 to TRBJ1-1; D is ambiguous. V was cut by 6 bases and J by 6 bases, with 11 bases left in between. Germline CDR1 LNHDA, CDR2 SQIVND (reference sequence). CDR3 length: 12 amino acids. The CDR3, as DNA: TGTGCCAGTAGCGGACGAGTGTCTGAAGCTTTCTTT. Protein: CASSGRVSEAFF.

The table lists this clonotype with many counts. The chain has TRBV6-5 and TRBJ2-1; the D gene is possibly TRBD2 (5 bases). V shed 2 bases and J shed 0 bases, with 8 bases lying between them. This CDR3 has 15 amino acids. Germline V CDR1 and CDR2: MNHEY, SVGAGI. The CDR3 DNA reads TGTGCCAGCAGTTACGAGGGAAGCTCCTACAATGAGCAGTTCTTC. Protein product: CASSYEGSSYNEQFF.

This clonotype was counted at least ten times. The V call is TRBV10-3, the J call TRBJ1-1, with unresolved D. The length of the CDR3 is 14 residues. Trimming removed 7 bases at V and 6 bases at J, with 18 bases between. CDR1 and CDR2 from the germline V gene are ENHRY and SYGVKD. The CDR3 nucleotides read TGTGCCATCAAAACCGCCGATGCGGTCGCTGAAGCTTTCTTT. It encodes CAIKTADAVAEAFF.

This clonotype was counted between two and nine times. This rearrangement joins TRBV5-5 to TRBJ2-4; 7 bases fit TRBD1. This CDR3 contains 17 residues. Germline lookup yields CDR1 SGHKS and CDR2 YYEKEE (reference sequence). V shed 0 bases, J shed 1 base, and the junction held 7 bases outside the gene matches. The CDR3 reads CASSLDGDSVAKNIQYF. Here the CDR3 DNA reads TGTGCCAGCAGCTTGGATGGGGACAGCGTGGCCAAAAACATTCAGTACTTC. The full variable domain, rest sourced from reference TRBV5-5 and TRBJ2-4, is DAGVTQSPTHLIKTRGQQVTLRCSPISGHKSVSWYQQVLGQGPQFIFQYYEKEERGRGNFPDRFSARQFPNYSSELNVNALLLGDSALYLCASSLDGDSVAKNIQYFGAGTRLSVL.

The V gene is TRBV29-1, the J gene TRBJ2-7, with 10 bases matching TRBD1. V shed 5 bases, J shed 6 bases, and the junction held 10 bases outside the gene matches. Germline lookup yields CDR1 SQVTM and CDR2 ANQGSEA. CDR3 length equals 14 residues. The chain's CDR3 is CSVQKGTGETEQYF. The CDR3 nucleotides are TGCAGCGTTCAAAAGGGGACAGGGGAGACCGAGCAGTACTTC.

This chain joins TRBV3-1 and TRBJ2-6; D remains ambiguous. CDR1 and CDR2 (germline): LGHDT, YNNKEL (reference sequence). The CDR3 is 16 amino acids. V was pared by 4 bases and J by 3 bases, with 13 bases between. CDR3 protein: CASSRPFGVGANVLTF. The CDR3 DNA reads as TGTGCCAGCAGCCGACCGTTTGGGGTTGGGGCCAACGTCCTGACTTTC.

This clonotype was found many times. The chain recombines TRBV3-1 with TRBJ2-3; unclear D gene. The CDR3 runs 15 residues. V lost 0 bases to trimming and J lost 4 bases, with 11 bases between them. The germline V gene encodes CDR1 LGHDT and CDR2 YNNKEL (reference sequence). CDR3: CASSQDFRTADTQYF. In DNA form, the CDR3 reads TGTGCCAGCAGCCAAGATTTTAGGACCGCAGATACGCAGTATTTT.

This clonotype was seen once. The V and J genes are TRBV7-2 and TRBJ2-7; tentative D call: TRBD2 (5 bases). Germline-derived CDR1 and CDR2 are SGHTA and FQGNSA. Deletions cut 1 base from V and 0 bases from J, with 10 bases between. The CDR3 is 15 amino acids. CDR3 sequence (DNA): TGTGCCAGCAGCTTAGTTCGGCGGGCCTCCTACGAGCAGTACTTC. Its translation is CASSLVRRASYEQYF.

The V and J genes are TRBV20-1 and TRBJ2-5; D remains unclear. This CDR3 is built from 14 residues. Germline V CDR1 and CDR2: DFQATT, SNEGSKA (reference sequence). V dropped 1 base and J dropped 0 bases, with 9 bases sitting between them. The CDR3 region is CSARGPGYQETQYF. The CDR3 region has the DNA TGCAGTGCTAGAGGCCCGGGCTACCAAGAGACCCAGTACTTC.

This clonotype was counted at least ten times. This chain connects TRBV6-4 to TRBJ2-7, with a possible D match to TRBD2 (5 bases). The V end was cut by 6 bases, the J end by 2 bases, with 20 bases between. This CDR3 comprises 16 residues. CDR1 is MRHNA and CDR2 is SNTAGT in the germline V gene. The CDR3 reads CASSYAQWEKPYEQYF. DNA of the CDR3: TGTGCCAGCAGCTACGCTCAGTGGGAGAAACCCTACGAGCAGTACTTC.

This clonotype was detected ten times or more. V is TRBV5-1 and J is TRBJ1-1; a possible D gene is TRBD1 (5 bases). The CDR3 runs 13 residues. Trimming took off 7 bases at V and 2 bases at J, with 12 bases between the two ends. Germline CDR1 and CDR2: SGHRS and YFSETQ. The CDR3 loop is CASARDGNTEAFF. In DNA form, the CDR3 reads TGCGCCAGCGCCCGGGACGGTAACACTGAAGCTTTCTTT.

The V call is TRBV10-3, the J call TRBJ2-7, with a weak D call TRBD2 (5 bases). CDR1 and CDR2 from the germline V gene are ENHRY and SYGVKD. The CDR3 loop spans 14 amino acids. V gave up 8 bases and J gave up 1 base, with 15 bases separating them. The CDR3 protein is CAIGQRRDSYEQYF. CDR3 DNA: TGTGCCATCGGCCAACGTCGGGATTCCTACGAGCAGTACTTC.

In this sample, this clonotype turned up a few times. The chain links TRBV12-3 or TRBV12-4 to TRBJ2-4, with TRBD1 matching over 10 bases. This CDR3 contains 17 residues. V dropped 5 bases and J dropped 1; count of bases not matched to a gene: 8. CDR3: CASSPRQGAGAKNIQYF. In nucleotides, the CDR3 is TGTGCCAGCAGTCCTAGACAGGGGGCTGGGGCCAAAAACATTCAGTACTTC.

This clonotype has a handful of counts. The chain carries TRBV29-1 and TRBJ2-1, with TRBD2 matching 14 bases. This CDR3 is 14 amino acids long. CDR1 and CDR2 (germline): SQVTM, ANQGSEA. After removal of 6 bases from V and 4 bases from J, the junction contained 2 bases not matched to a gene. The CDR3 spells CSVRTSGRYNEQFF. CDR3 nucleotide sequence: TGCAGCGTCCGGACTAGCGGGAGGTACAATGAGCAGTTCTTC.

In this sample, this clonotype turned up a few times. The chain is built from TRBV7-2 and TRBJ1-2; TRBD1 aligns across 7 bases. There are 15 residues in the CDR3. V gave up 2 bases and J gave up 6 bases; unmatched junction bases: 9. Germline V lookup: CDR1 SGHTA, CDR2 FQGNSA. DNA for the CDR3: TGTGCCAGCAGCTTAAACTCCGGGACAGTCCATGGCTACACCTTC. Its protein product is CASSLNSGTVHGYTF.

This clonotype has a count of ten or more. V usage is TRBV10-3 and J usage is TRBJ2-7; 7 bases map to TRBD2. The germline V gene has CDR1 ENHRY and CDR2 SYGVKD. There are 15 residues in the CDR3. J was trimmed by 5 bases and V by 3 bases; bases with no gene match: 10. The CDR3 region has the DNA TGTGCCATCAGTGAAGCCGGGACTAAGTCCCACGAGCAGTACTTC. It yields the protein CAISEAGTKSHEQYF.

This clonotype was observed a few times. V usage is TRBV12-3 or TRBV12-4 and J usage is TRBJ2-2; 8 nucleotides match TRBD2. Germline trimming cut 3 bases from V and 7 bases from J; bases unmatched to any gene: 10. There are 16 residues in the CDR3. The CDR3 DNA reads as TGTGCCAGCAGTTTGGTGTCTAGCGGGTATGGCGGGGAGCTGTTTTTT. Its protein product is CASSLVSSGYGGELFF.